These T cell receptor beta chains were read from a single sample in a study of T cells in Graves' hyperthyroidism and ophthalmopathy. From the multiplex PCR reads, TCRdb called clonotypes with MiXCR, one entry per CDR3 protein. This sample has some 770,000 distinct CDR3 sequences, with less than 20% found just once. The sample comprised blood. The origin of the receptors is a man between 18 and 35 years old with Graves' hyperthyroidism. Each CDR3 is given with its conserved first and last residue. The order of the fields is V gene, D gene, CDR3 length, J gene, clone size, CDR3 protein, CDR3 DNA. D genes are given only for firm matches. Part of the rows lack a size; the others show once, few, many or a class for expanded clones.

V: TRBV3-1; D: NA; length: 18; J: TRBJ1-1; size: many; CDR3: CASSQPWGGLGMNTEAFF; DNA: TGTGCCAGCAGCCAACCCTGGGGGGGTTTGGGCATGAACACTGAAGCTTTCTTT
V: TRBV20-1; D: TRBD1; length: 16; J: TRBJ1-4; size: many; CDR3: CSAREPRTGTNEKLFF; DNA: TGCAGTGCTAGAGAGCCTCGGACAGGGACTAATGAAAAACTGTTTTTT
V: TRBV12-3/TRBV12-4; D: TRBD2; length: 16; J: TRBJ2-3; size: many; CDR3: CASHRASGSSTDTQYF; DNA: TGTGCCAGCCACCGCGCTAGCGGATCTAGCACAGATACGCAGTATTTT
V: TRBV30; D: NA; length: 13; J: TRBJ2-1; size: many; CDR3: CAWSRGSYNEQFF; DNA: TGTGCCTGGAGTCGTGGCTCCTACAATGAGCAGTTCTTC
V: TRBV4-1; D: TRBD1; length: 20; J: TRBJ1-6; size: NA; CDR3: CASSPTPPGQGSSYNSPLHF; DNA: TGCGCCAGCAGCCCAACACCTCCGGGACAGGGGAGCTCCTATAATTCACCCCTCCACTTT
V: TRBV28; D: TRBD1; length: 15; J: TRBJ1-1; size: many; CDR3: CASSFTDRDHTEAFF; DNA: TGTGCCAGCAGTTTCACGGACAGGGACCACACTGAAGCTTTCTTT
V: TRBV24-1; D: NA; length: 16; J: TRBJ2-3; size: NA; CDR3: CATSDLAGRDTDTQYF; DNA: TGTGCCACCAGTGATTTGGCGGGAAGGGACACAGATACGCAGTATTTT
V: TRBV4-3; D: NA; length: 17; J: TRBJ1-1; size: many; CDR3: CASSPSGQPGGNTEAFF; DNA: TGCGCCAGCAGCCCTAGCGGACAGCCCGGTGGGAACACTGAAGCTTTCTTT
V: TRBV12-3/TRBV12-4; D: TRBD2; length: 15; J: TRBJ2-3; size: many; CDR3: CASSLERGGTDTQYF; DNA: TGTGCCAGCAGCCTAGAGCGGGGTGGGACAGATACGCAGTATTTT
V: TRBV12-3/TRBV12-4; D: TRBD1; length: 13; J: TRBJ2-1; size: NA; CDR3: CASSLVQGDEQFF; DNA: TGTGCCAGCAGTTTAGTTCAGGGGGATGAGCAGTTCTTC
V: TRBV30; D: NA; length: 17; J: TRBJ1-3; size: few; CDR3: CAWSVLYTSVGGNTIYF; DNA: TGTGCCTGGAGTGTATTATACACCTCTGTCGGTGGAAACACCATATATTTT
V: TRBV27; D: NA; length: 17; J: TRBJ1-5; size: NA; CDR3: CASAIFGAGTSNQPQHF; DNA: TGTGCCAGCGCCATTTTTGGGGCTGGAACTAGCAATCAGCCCCAGCATTTT
V: TRBV7-6; D: NA; length: 15; J: TRBJ1-1; size: few; CDR3: CASSLARGGATEAFF; DNA: TGTGCCAGCAGCTTAGCGCGTGGGGGGGCGACTGAAGCTTTCTTT
V: TRBV9; D: TRBD1; length: 14; J: TRBJ2-7; size: NA; CDR3: CASSPGQEYYEQYF; DNA: TGTGCCAGCAGCCCTGGACAGGAGTACTACGAGCAGTACTTC
V: TRBV30; D: NA; length: 14; J: TRBJ1-6; size: few; CDR3: CAWRDNWFNSPLHF; DNA: TGTGCCTGGAGGGACAACTGGTTTAATTCACCCCTCCACTTT
V: TRBV6-1; D: TRBD2; length: 15; J: TRBJ2-5; size: many; CDR3: CASLVASGAPGTQYF; DNA: TGTGCCAGCTTAGTGGCTAGCGGAGCACCAGGGACCCAGTACTTC
V: TRBV20-1; D: TRBD2; length: 14; J: TRBJ2-2; size: few; CDR3: CSARLAGGPGELFF; DNA: TGCAGTGCTAGACTAGCGGGAGGGCCCGGGGAGCTGTTTTTT
V: TRBV5-4; D: NA; length: 13; J: TRBJ2-5; size: NA; CDR3: CASSEDWVETQYF; DNA: TGTGCCAGCAGCGAGGACTGGGTAGAGACCCAGTACTTC
V: TRBV12-3/TRBV12-4; D: TRBD2; length: 16; J: TRBJ2-5; size: few; CDR3: CASSSVRREGGETQYF; DNA: TGTGCCAGCAGTTCTGTGCGGCGGGAGGGGGGAGAGACCCAGTACTTC
V: TRBV28; D: NA; length: 14; J: TRBJ2-7; size: many; CDR3: CASSLLAGGGEQYF; DNA: TGTGCCAGCAGTTTACTAGCAGGAGGGGGCGAGCAGTACTTC
V: TRBV25-1; D: NA; length: 20; J: TRBJ2-6; size: NA; CDR3: CASSDEAGQKITSGANVLTF; DNA: TGTGCCAGCAGTGATGAAGCGGGACAAAAGATCACCTCTGGGGCCAACGTCCTGACTTTC
V: TRBV11-3; D: NA; length: 14; J: TRBJ2-5; size: many; CDR3: CASSLSHFQETQYF; DNA: TGTGCCAGCAGCTTAAGCCACTTCCAAGAGACCCAGTACTTC
V: TRBV5-4; D: NA; length: 14; J: TRBJ2-5; size: NA; CDR3: CASSLEGYLETQYF; DNA: TGTGCCAGCAGCTTGGAGGGGTATTTGGAGACCCAGTACTTC
V: TRBV27; D: TRBD2; length: 14; J: TRBJ2-3; size: NA; CDR3: CASSFLTSVDTQYF; DNA: TGTGCCAGCAGTTTCTTAACTAGCGTAGATACGCAGTATTTT
V: TRBV24-1; D: TRBD2; length: 16; J: TRBJ2-1; size: few; CDR3: CATSDPTSGSVYEQFF; DNA: TGTGCCACCAGTGACCCGACTAGCGGGAGTGTATATGAGCAGTTCTTC
V: TRBV2; D: NA; length: 15; J: TRBJ2-1; size: many; CDR3: CASSDLGRASDEQFF; DNA: TGTGCCAGCAGTGACCTTGGCCGGGCTAGCGATGAGCAGTTCTTC
V: TRBV15; D: NA; length: 16; J: TRBJ2-2; size: NA; CDR3: CATSRGGAGNTGELFF; DNA: TGTGCCACCAGCAGAGGAGGGGCAGGGAACACCGGGGAGCTGTTTTTT
V: TRBV5-5; D: NA; length: 14; J: TRBJ2-7; size: few; CDR3: CASLGRIPSYEQYF; DNA: TGTGCCAGCTTAGGGAGGATCCCCTCCTACGAGCAGTACTTC
V: TRBV6-1; D: NA; length: 15; J: TRBJ2-4; size: few; CDR3: CASRSAQGPEYIQYF; DNA: TGTGCCAGCAGGTCGGCCCAGGGTCCCGAGTACATTCAGTACTTC
V: TRBV11-2; D: TRBD1; length: 15; J: TRBJ2-5; size: NA; CDR3: CASSFRGLRQETQYF; DNA: TGTGCCAGCAGCTTCAGGGGGCTGAGGCAAGAGACCCAGTACTTC
V: TRBV28; D: NA; length: 17; J: TRBJ1-4; size: few; CDR3: CASSPYERTALNEKLFF; DNA: TGTGCCAGCAGCCCATACGAAAGGACGGCGTTGAATGAAAAACTGTTTTTT
V: TRBV29-1; D: NA; length: 12; J: TRBJ1-2; size: NA; CDR3: CSVETANYGYTF; DNA: TGCAGCGTTGAAACGGCGAACTATGGCTACACCTTC
V: TRBV6-1; D: NA; length: 12; J: TRBJ2-3; size: many; CDR3: CASSGRVGTQYF; DNA: TGTGCCAGCAGTGGCCGAGTGGGGACGCAGTATTTT
V: TRBV4-3; D: TRBD2; length: 14; J: TRBJ2-2; size: NA; CDR3: CASSQGGRAGELFF; DNA: TGCGCCAGCAGCCAAGGCGGGAGGGCCGGGGAGCTGTTTTTT
V: TRBV7-8; D: NA; length: 13; J: TRBJ1-2; size: few; CDR3: CASSLMGSGGYTF; DNA: TGTGCCAGCAGCTTAATGGGTTCGGGTGGCTACACCTTC
V: TRBV11-2; D: NA; length: 16; J: TRBJ2-1; size: NA; CDR3: CASSQGVGGSYNEQFF; DNA: TGTGCCAGCAGCCAAGGGGTGGGAGGTAGCTACAATGAGCAGTTCTTC